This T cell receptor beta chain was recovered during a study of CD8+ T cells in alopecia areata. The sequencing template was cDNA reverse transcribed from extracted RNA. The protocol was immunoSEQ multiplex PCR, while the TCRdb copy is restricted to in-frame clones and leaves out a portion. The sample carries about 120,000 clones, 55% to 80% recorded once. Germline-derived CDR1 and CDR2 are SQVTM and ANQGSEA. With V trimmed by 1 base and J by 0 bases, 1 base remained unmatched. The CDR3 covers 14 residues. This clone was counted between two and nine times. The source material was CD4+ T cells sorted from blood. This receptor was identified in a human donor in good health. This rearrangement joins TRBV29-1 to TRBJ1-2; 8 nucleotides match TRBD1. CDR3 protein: CSVEGTGSNYGYTF. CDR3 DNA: TGCAGCGTTGAAGGGACAGGGTCTAACTATGGCTACACCTTC.